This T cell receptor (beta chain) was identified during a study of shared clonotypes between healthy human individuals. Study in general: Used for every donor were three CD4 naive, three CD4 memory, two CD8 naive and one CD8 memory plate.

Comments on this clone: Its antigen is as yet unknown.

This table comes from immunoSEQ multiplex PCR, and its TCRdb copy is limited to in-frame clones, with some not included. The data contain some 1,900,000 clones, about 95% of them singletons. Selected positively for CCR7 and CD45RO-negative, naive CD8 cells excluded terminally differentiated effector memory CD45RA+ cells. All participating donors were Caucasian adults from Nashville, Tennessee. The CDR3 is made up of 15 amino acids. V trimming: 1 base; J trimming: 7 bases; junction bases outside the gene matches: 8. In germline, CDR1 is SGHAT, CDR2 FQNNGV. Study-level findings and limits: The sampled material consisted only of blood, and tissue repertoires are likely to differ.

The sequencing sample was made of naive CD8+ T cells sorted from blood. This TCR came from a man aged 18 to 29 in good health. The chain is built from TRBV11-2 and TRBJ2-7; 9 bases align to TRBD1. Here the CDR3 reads CASSLGSGQGWEQYF. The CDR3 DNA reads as TGTGCCAGCAGCTTAGGATCGGGACAGGGTTGGGAGCAGTACTTC.